Following are 17 T cell receptor beta chains from one sample sequenced in a study of blood T cells in healthy people across ages. Next came a second PCR, run for 7 to 11 cycles, which used a sample-barcoded 5' primer along with a J-beta primer mix. TCRdb re-called the 5' RACE reads through MiXCR, storing one row per CDR3 protein. The sample holds about 690,000 distinct CDR3 sequences, around 43% seen once. Sequences were obtained from blood. The source of these receptors is an older man in good health.

The rearrangement uses TRBV7-2 and TRBJ2-4; D possibly corresponds to TRBD2 (6 bases). CDR3 length: 13 amino acids. The V gene lost 5 bases and the J gene lost 12 bases, with 17 bases spanning the gap. Germline values: CDR1 SGHTA, CDR2 FQGNSA. The CDR3 loop reads CASSVVAVYDQYF. The DNA of the CDR3 is TGTGCCAGCAGCGTAGTAGCGGTCTACGATCAGTACTTC. The variable domain in full, with the rest retrieved from reference TRBV7-2 and TRBJ2-4, is GAGVSQSPSNKVTEKGKDVELRCDPISGHTALYWYRQSLGQGLEFLIYFQGNSAPDKSGLPSDRFSAERTGGSVSTLTIQRTQQEDSAVYLCASSVVAVYDQYFGAGTRLSVL.

Ten or more counts support this clonotype. A much larger clonotype is one base distant, so this may be a read error. The chain employs TRBV12-3 or TRBV12-4 and TRBJ2-1; 9 bases fit TRBD2. The J call may be mistaken, given a closer DNA end match to TRBJ2-7. The CDR3 runs 15 residues. The CDR3 loop reads CASRISGSTYNEQYF. CDR3 coding DNA: TGTGCCAGCAGAATTAGCGGGAGCACCTACAATGAGCAGTACTTC.

This clonotype was counted between two and nine times. V usage is TRBV28 and J usage is TRBJ2-1, with 8 bases identical to TRBD1. CDR3 length equals 15 residues. CDR1 is MDHEN and CDR2 is SYDVKM in the germline V gene. Germline trimming cut 6 bases from V and 4 bases from J; bases unmatched to any gene: 8. CDR3 bases: TGTGCCAGCAGGCACCCCGGGACAGGATACAATGAGCAGTTCTTC. This sequence encodes CASRHPGTGYNEQFF.

The CDR3: CAISESGHPSYEQYF. As DNA, the CDR3 is TGTGCCATCAGTGAGTCTGGGCACCCCTCCTACGAGCAGTACTTC. The chain joins TRBV10-3 to TRBJ2-7, with no clear D. Germline V gene lookup returns CDR1 ENHRY and CDR2 SYGVKD. This CDR3 has 15 residues. The V gene lost 0 bases and the J gene lost 0 bases, with 9 bases spanning the gap.

This clonotype is a singleton in its sample. The chain employs TRBV10-3 and TRBJ2-4, with D possibly being TRBD1 (6 bases). Germline assignment: CDR1 ENHRY and CDR2 SYGVKD. Between the trimmed V and J ends, which lost 6 bases and 0 bases, there was a span of 15 bases. This CDR3 is 16 amino acids long. The CDR3 nucleotides are TGTGCCATCAGCGCCACTGAGACAGGAGCCAAAAACATTCAGTACTTC. Residues: CAISATETGAKNIQYF.

This clonotype was counted only a few times. The V and J genes are TRBV20-1 and TRBJ2-7, with D perhaps matching TRBD2 (5 bases). Germline V lookup: CDR1 DFQATT, CDR2 SNEGSKA (reference sequence). Trimming removed 5 bases from V and 1 base from J, with 12 bases in between. This CDR3 region has 13 residues. The chain's CDR3 is CSAGLGASYEQYF. The DNA of the CDR3 is TGCAGTGCTGGGTTGGGAGCTTCCTACGAGCAGTACTTC.

The V gene is TRBV2, the J gene TRBJ1-5, with D uncertain. The germline CDR1 and CDR2 sequences are SNHLY and FYNNEI. The V end lost 6 bases, the J end lost 4 bases, and 13 bases lay between the germline ends. The CDR3 has 14 amino acids. The DNA for the CDR3 is TGTGCCAGCAGGTCCGGGAGCTCAAATCAGCCCCAGCATTTT. Translation gives CASRSGSSNQPQHF.

The chain couples TRBV29-1 to TRBJ2-2; TRBD2 is a possible D gene (7 bases). Deletions cut 6 bases from V and 2 bases from J, with 16 bases between. The CDR3 spans 15 residues. CDR1 and CDR2 (germline): SQVTM, ANQGSEA. DNA for the CDR3: TGCAGCGTCCGTGAGGGGGGGCGTAACACCGGGGAGCTGTTTTTT. Its protein is CSVREGGRNTGELFF.

The J gene is TRBJ1-6, the V gene TRBV12-3 or TRBV12-4, with a weak D call TRBD1 (6 bases). This CDR3 is built from 15 residues. The V and J ends lost 3 bases and 7 bases respectively, with 13 bases between them. This CDR3 reads CASSFYQGPNSPLHF. DNA of the CDR3: TGTGCCAGCAGTTTTTACCAGGGGCCGAATTCACCCCTCCACTTT.

Concerning this clonotype itself: Germline and junction disagree at one end, which may indicate a read error. The chain employs TRBV6-6 and TRBJ2-7, with 9 bases that match TRBD2. The CDR3 is 14 residues long. Per germline, CDR1 MNHNY and CDR2 SVGAGI (reference sequence). The CDR3 DNA reads as TGTGCCGGCAGCGGGGGGACAGCAATATACGAGCAGTACTTC. This translates into CAGSGGTAIYEQYF.

DNA for the CDR3: TGTGCCAGCAGCTTAGTGGGGGGGGCCACTCACACAGATACGCAGTATTTT. Protein product: CASSLVGGATHTDTQYF. The chain uses TRBV11-2 and TRBJ2-3; a possible D gene is TRBD2 (7 bases). The V and J ends lost 1 base and 2 bases respectively, with 16 bases between them. The germline gives CDR1 SGHAT, CDR2 FQNNGV. The CDR3 loop spans 17 amino acids.

This clonotype turned up a few times. The junction departs from germline at one end; a sequencing error may be responsible. This chain uses TRBV9 with TRBJ1-1, with 9 bases aligning to TRBD1. There are 15 residues in the CDR3. The germline V gene has CDR1 SGDLS and CDR2 YYNGEE. DNA for the CDR3: TGTGCTAGCAGCGAGGGGACAGGGTCGAACACTGAAGCTTTCTTT. Its translation: CASSEGTGSNTEAFF.

This chain connects TRBV9 to TRBJ2-5; 10 positions match TRBD2. The germline V gene has CDR1 SGDLS and CDR2 YYNGEE. This CDR3 is built from 18 residues. J was trimmed by 7 bases and V by 0 bases; bases with no gene match: 15. CDR3 in DNA: TGTGCCAGCAGCGTAGATGGTAGCGGGGGGACCCGTGGTGGGACCCAGTACTTC. Amino acid sequence: CASSVDGSGGTRGGTQYF. The variable domain in full, completed from reference TRBV9 and TRBJ2-5, reads DSGVTQTPKHLITATGQRVTLRCSPRSGDLSVYWYQQSLDQGLQFLIQYYNGEERAKGNILERFSAQQFPDLHSELNLSSLELGDSALYFCASSVDGSGGTRGGTQYFGPGTRLLVL.

This clonotype was seen repeatedly, ten times or more. This chain uses TRBV7-2 with TRBJ1-1, with a possible D match to TRBD1 (5 bases). The CDR3 covers 13 residues. In germline, CDR1 is SGHTA, CDR2 FQGNSA. Trimming shortened V by 4 bases and J by 1 base, and 7 bases separated the two germline ends. In nucleotides, the CDR3 is TGTGCCAGCAGCTCCGGACAGAACACTGAAGCTTTCTTT. Translating it yields CASSSGQNTEAFF.

A word on this clonotype: At one boundary the junction diverges from the germline segment, which might be a read error. J is TRBJ2-3 and V is TRBV9; D gene unclear. The CDR3 runs to 16 residues. Germline V gene data show CDR1 as SGDLS and CDR2 as YYNGEE. Written as DNA, the CDR3 is TGTGTCAGCAGCGTAGGCGGTGAACCGTCCACAGATACGCAGTATTTT. This translates into CVSSVGGEPSTDTQYF. Based on the CDR3 plus reference TRBV9 and TRBJ2-3, the full variable domain is DSGVTQTPKHLITATGQRVTLRCSPRSGDLSVYWYQQSLDQGLQFLIQYYNGEERAKGNILERFSAQQFPDLHSELNLSSLELGDSALYFCVSSVGGEPSTDTQYFGPGTRLTVL.

The sample holds a few counts of this clonotype. The chain couples TRBV20-1 to TRBJ2-5; possibly TRBD1 or TRBD2 for D (5 bases each). This CDR3 region has 17 residues. V gave up 6 bases and J gave up 3 bases, with 26 bases separating them. Germline V gene lookup returns CDR1 DFQATT and CDR2 SNEGSKA (reference sequence). CDR3 sequence reads: CSAKPQYRDLLKETQYF. The CDR3 DNA reads TGCAGTGCCAAACCTCAGTACCGGGACCTACTCAAAGAGACCCAGTACTTC.

The chain has TRBV9 and TRBJ2-1; D remains unclear. CDR1 SGDLS and CDR2 YYNGEE come from the germline V gene. This CDR3 has 18 residues. V was pared by 0 bases and J by 2 bases, with 18 bases between. CDR3 sequence reads: CASSVGNSPRAPYNEQFF. The DNA of the CDR3 is TGTGCCAGCAGCGTAGGTAATAGTCCTCGGGCTCCCTACAATGAGCAGTTCTTC.